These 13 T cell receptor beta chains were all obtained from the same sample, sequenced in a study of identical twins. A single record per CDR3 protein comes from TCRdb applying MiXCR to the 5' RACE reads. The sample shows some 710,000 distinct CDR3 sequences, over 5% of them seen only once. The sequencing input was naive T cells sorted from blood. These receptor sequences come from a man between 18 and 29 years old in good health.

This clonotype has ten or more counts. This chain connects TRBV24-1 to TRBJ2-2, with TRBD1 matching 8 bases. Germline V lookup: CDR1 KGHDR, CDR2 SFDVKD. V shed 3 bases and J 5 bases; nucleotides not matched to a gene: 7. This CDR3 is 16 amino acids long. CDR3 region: CATSDPDRVRTGELFF. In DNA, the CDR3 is TGTGCCACCAGTGATCCGGACAGGGTCCGTACCGGGGAGCTGTTTTTT.

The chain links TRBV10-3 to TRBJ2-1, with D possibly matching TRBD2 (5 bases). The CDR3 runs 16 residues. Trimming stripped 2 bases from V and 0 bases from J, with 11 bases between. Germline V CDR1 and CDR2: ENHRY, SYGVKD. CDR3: CAISEPGMSSYNEQFF. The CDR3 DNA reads TGTGCCATCAGTGAGCCGGGGATGAGCTCCTACAATGAGCAGTTCTTC.

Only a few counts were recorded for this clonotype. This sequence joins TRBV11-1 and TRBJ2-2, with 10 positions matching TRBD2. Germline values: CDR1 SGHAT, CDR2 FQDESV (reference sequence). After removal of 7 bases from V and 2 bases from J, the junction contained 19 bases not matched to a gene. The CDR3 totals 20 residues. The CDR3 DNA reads TGTGCCAGCAATAAAGCTGGAGGACTAGCGGAACAATTTAACACCGGGGAGCTGTTTTTT. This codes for CASNKAGGLAEQFNTGELFF.

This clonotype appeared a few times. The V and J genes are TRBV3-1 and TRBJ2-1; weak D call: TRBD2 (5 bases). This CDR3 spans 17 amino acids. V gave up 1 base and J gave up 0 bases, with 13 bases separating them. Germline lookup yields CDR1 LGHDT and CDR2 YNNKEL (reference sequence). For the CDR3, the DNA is TGTGCCAGCAGCCAAGTATTGTTCGGGGACTCCTACAATGAGCAGTTCTTC. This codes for CASSQVLFGDSYNEQFF.

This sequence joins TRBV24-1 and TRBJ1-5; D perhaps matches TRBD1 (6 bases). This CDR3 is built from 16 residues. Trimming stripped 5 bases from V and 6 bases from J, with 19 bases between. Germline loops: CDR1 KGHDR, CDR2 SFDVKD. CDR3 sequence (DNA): TGTGCCACCAGTGTCAAACGAGGTGGGGGGCGTCAGCCCCAGCATTTT. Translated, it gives CATSVKRGGGRQPQHF.

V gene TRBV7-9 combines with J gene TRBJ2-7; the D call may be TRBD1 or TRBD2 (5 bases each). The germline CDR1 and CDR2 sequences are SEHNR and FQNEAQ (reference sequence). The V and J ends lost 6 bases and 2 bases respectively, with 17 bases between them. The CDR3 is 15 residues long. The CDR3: CASSPSGTPTYEQYV. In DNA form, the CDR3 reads TGTGCCAGCAGTCCGTCGGGGACGCCTACCTACGAGCAGTACGTC.

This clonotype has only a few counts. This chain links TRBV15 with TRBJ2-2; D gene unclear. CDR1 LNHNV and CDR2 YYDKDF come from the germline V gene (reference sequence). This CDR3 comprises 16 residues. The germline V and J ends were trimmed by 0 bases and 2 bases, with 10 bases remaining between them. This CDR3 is CATSRDLGPNTGELFF. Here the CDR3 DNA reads TGTGCCACCAGCAGAGATCTGGGCCCCAACACCGGGGAGCTGTTTTTT.

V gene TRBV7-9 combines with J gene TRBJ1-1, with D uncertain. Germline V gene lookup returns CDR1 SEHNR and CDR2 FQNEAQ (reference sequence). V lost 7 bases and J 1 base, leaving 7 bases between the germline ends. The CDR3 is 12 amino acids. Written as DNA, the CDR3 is TGTGCCAGCACCCGAGAGAACACTGAAGCTTTCTTT. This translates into CASTRENTEAFF.

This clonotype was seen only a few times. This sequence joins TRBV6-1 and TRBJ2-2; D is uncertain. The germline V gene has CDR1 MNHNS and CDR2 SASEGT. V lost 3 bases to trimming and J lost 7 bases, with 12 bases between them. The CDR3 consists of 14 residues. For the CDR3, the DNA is TGTGCCAGCAGTGAGATGGTAAAACACGGGGAGCTGTTTTTT. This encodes CASSEMVKHGELFF.

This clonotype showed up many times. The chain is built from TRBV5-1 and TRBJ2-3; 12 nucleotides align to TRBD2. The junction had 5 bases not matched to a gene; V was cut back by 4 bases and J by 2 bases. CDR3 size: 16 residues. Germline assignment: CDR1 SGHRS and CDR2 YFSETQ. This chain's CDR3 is CASSPGLAGHTDTQYF. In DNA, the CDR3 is TGCGCCAGCAGCCCCGGACTAGCGGGACACACAGATACGCAGTATTTT. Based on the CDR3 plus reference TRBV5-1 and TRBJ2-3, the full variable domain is KAGVTQTPRYLIKTRGQQVTLSCSPISGHRSVSWYQQTPGQGLQFLFEYFSETQRNKGNFPGRFSGRQFSNSRSEMNVSTLELGDSALYLCASSPGLAGHTDTQYFGPGTRLTVL.

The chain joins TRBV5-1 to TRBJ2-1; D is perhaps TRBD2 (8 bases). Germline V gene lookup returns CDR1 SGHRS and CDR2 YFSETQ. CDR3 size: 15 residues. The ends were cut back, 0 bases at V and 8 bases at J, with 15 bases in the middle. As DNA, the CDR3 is TGCGCCAGCAGCTTGGTCGGGAGGGGGCGCGATGAGCAGTTCTTC. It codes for CASSLVGRGRDEQFF.

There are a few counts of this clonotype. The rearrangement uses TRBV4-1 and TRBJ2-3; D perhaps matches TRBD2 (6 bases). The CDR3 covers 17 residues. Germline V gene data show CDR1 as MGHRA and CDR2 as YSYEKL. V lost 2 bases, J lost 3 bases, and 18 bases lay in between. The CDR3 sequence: CASSQTIAGLATDTQYF. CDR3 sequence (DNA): TGCGCCAGCAGCCAAACGATTGCGGGGTTGGCGACAGATACGCAGTATTTT.

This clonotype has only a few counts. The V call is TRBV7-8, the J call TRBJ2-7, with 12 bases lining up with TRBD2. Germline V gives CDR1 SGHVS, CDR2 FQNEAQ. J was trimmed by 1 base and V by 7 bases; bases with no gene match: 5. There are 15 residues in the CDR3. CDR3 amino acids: CASIPGLAGSYEQYF. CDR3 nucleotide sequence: TGTGCCAGCATCCCGGGACTAGCGGGTTCCTACGAGCAGTACTTC.